Each of the 12 T cell receptor beta chains below was sequenced from the same sample in a study of blood T cell repertoires in COVID-19. Sequencing was performed with immunoSEQ multiplex PCR; in TCRdb, only in-frame clones are kept and a portion is missing. The sample contains about 100,000 clones, about 86% of which appear only once. Material: peripheral blood. The receptors here all came from a human donor in a cohort sampled during active COVID-19.

The chain uses TRBV7-2 and TRBJ2-7, with D perhaps matching TRBD2 (5 bases). Germline lookup yields CDR1 SGHTA and CDR2 FQGNSA. The CDR3 sequence is 18 residues long. V dropped 2 bases and J dropped 0 bases, with 20 bases sitting between them. Written as DNA, the CDR3 is TGTGCCAGCAGCTTAAAGTTTAGAGCGGTTAAGCCCTCCTACGAGCAGTACTTC. Protein sequence: CASSLKFRAVKPSYEQYF.

In DNA form, the CDR3 reads TGCGCCAGCAGCCTAGGGCCGGGACAGGGGAACTATGGCTACACCTTC. Its translation is CASSLGPGQGNYGYTF. The gene calls are TRBV4-3 and TRBJ1-2; TRBD1 matches 10 bases. The CDR3 length is 16 residues. With V trimmed by 4 bases and J by 2 bases, 7 bases remained unmatched. CDR1 is LGHNA, CDR2 YSLEER, per germline.

The chain links TRBV28 to TRBJ2-7; 8 bases match TRBD1. V shed 7 bases and J 0 bases; nucleotides not matched to a gene: 11. The CDR3 contains 16 residues. Per germline, CDR1 MDHEN and CDR2 SYDVKM. CDR3 in DNA: TGTGCCAGCAAGAATACCGGGACAGGCCGCTCCTACGAGCAGTACTTC. This codes for CASKNTGTGRSYEQYF.

The V call is TRBV3-1 (or the pseudogene TRBV3-2), the J call TRBJ2-5; TRBD2 might be the D (6 bases). The CDR3 is 14 residues long. With 3 bases removed from V and 5 bases from J, the gap between germline ends came to 13 bases. Germline CDR1 LGHDT, CDR2 YNNKEL (reference sequence). CDR3 protein: CASSQTLARETQYF. CDR3 in DNA: TGTGCCAGCAGCCAGACCCTAGCGAGGGAGACCCAGTACTTC.

CDR3 sequence reads: CASSLRRGNQPQHF. CDR3 DNA sequence: TGCGCCAGCAGCCTGCGGCGGGGAAACCAGCCCCAGCATTTT. V usage is TRBV4-3 and J usage is TRBJ1-5; D not resolved. V lost 4 bases and J lost 7, with 14 bases in between. From germline, CDR1 is LGHNA and CDR2 YSLEER. CDR3 length: 14 residues.

The V call is TRBV19, the J call TRBJ2-1; maybe TRBD2 (5 bases). Germline V lookup: CDR1 LNHDA, CDR2 SQIVND (reference sequence). Trimming pared 3 bases from V and 6 bases from J, leaving 18 bases between. The CDR3 is 16 residues long. The CDR3 is CASSILPSPISNEQFF. The DNA for the CDR3 is TGTGCCAGTAGTATCCTACCTAGCCCTATCTCCAATGAGCAGTTCTTC.

The chain uses TRBV3-1 (or the pseudogene TRBV3-2) and TRBJ1-5, with D unclear. The CDR3 sequence is 13 residues long. V was clipped by 4 bases and J by 9 bases, with 13 bases between them. Per germline, CDR1 LGHDT and CDR2 YNNKEL (reference sequence). The CDR3 loop reads CASSPLSRWPQHF. In DNA, the CDR3 is TGTGCCAGCAGCCCGCTCTCCAGGTGGCCCCAGCATTTT.

J is TRBJ1-6 and V is TRBV6-5; TRBD1 agrees at 9 bases. This CDR3 contains 15 residues. Germline CDR1 is MNHEY and CDR2 is SVGAGI. The V segment lost 6 bases and the J segment 9 bases; nucleotides outside the gene matches: 9. The CDR3 loop reads CASSGQGKIGSPLHF. CDR3 sequence (DNA): TGTGCCAGCAGCGGACAGGGGAAGATCGGTTCACCCCTCCACTTT.

The chain links TRBV18 to TRBJ2-7; 16 bases align to TRBD2. The V segment lost 6 bases and the J segment 11 bases; nucleotides outside the gene matches: 10. This CDR3 has 15 residues. Germline values: CDR1 KGHSH, CDR2 LQKENI. CDR3 nucleotide sequence: TGTGCCAGCTCGCCTGGCGGAGGGACTAGCGGGAGGGAGTACTTC. Residues: CASSPGGGTSGREYF.

V usage is TRBV18 and J usage is TRBJ2-3; no clear D gene. Germline V gene lookup returns CDR1 KGHSH and CDR2 LQKENI. With 5 bases removed from V and 2 bases from J, the gap between germline ends came to 11 bases. The CDR3 runs 14 residues. The CDR3 loop is CASSTQTPTDTQYF. The CDR3, as DNA: TGTGCCAGCTCAACACAGACTCCCACAGATACGCAGTATTTT.

V is TRBV4-2 and J is TRBJ2-1; TRBD2 is a possible D gene (6 bases). V was cut by 0 bases and J by 0 bases, with 21 bases left in between. The CDR3 has 20 residues. Germline V gene data show CDR1 as LGHNA and CDR2 as YNFKEQ. CDR3 coding DNA: TGTGCCAGCAGCCAAGATCGGGGGACTCACTTCGAAAGCTCCTACAATGAGCAGTTCTTC. Its translation is CASSQDRGTHFESSYNEQFF.

The V gene is TRBV12-3 or TRBV12-4, the J gene TRBJ1-1; TRBD1 is a possible D gene (6 bases). This CDR3 is 13 amino acids long. The V end lost 5 bases, the J end lost 7 bases, and 14 bases lay between the germline ends. The CDR3 nucleotides read TGTGCCAGCAGTATAAAATACAGGGATGAAGCTTTCTTT. Its translation is CASSIKYRDEAFF.